The rows below give T cell receptor beta chains drawn from one sample of a study of blood T cell repertoires in COVID-19. The repertoire was sequenced with immunoSEQ multiplex PCR; TCRdb's copy has only in-frame clones and lacks some. The data contain roughly 200,000 clones, roughly 73% of them singletons. The source material was peripheral blood. The receptors here all came from a woman of 80 years or more with active or convalescent COVID-19. The CDR3 runs from the conserved cysteine through the conserved F or W. The D gene is left open where the match is weak. Not all rows give a size; the values are once, few, many and, for expanded clones, a class.

TRBD1	.	TRBV4-3	TRBJ1-1	TGCGCCAGCAGCCAAGATTACAGGGGGTCTCGCACTGAAGCTTTCTTT	CASSQDYRGSRTEAFF
.	.	TRBV11-2	TRBJ1-1	TGTGCCAGCAGATTCGGGAGCTTGGCCGGGAACACTGAAGCTTTCTTT	CASRFGSLAGNTEAFF
TRBD1	.	TRBV19	TRBJ2-3	TGTGCCAGTAGTATAGTGGACAGGGGGCTGGATACGCAGTATTTT	CASSIVDRGLDTQYF
TRBD2	.	TRBV9	TRBJ2-1	TGTGCCAGCAGCGACTTCGGGGGGGATGAGCAGTTCTTC	CASSDFGGDEQFF
.	once	TRBV7-3	TRBJ2-2	TGTGCCAGCAGCCGGACAGTTTCGAACACCGGGGAGCTGTTTTTT	CASSRTVSNTGELFF
TRBD2	.	TRBV29-1	TRBJ2-1	TGCAGCGTTCGCCTAGCGGGGGGGCTTGGTGAGCAGTTCTTC	CSVRLAGGLGEQFF
TRBD1	.	TRBV19	TRBJ1-1	TGTGCCAGTAGTATTAGCCAGAGACAGGGGCGGAACACTGAAGCTTTCTTT	CASSISQRQGRNTEAFF
TRBD2	.	TRBV28	TRBJ2-5	TGTGCCAGCAGTTTTAAAGCGGGGGGCTCCGAGACCCAGTACTTC	CASSFKAGGSETQYF
.	.	TRBV6-4	TRBJ1-1	TGTGCCAGCAGTGACCCTGACGGGACAATGAACACTGAAGCTTTCTTT	CASSDPDGTMNTEAFF
.	.	TRBV28	TRBJ2-7	TGTGCCAGCGGACGGGGTTCCTACGAGCAGTACTTC	CASGRGSYEQYF
TRBD1	.	TRBV5-6	TRBJ2-7	TGTGCCAGCTGTGAGGGACAGACTATTCCCCTCCTACAGTACTTC	CASCEGQTIPLLQYF
TRBD1	.	TRBV28	TRBJ1-3	TGTGCCAGCAGACCCCCGGACAGGGGGCGATGGGACAACACCATATATTTT	CASRPPDRGRWDNTIYF
.	.	TRBV6-5	TRBJ2-7	TGTGCCAGCAGTTTTTACTCCGACGGGTACGAGCAGTACTTC	CASSFYSDGYEQYF
TRBD2	.	TRBV6-5	TRBJ2-1	TGTGCCAGCAGGATAAGCGGGGGGGAGCAGTTCTTC	CASRISGGEQFF
.	.	TRBV2	TRBJ1-1	TGTGCCAGCAGTGTCAGGGCGGTAGGGATCACTGAAGCTTTCTTT	CASSVRAVGITEAFF
.	.	TRBV7-2	TRBJ2-1	TGTGCCAGCAGCTTAGCGCTAGGCAGATACAATGAGCAGTTCTTC	CASSLALGRYNEQFF
TRBD1	.	TRBV7-9	TRBJ1-1	TGTGCCAGCAGCGACCCCACCGGGACAGCGATAATAGAGGCTTTCTTT	CASSDPTGTAIIEAFF
TRBD1	.	TRBV9	TRBJ1-1	TGTGCCAGCAGCGCCGGACAGGGTGAAGCTTTCTTT	CASSAGQGEAFF
TRBD1	.	TRBV28	TRBJ2-7	TGTGCCAGCAGTTTAAATCTCCGGGACAGGGCAATGTACGAGCAGTACTTC	CASSLNLRDRAMYEQYF
.	.	TRBV6-6	TRBJ2-7	TGTGCCAGCAGTTACGCCCAGGGCTTAACCTACGAGCAGTACTTC	CASSYAQGLTYEQYF
.	medium-sized	TRBV19	TRBJ1-2	TGTGCCAGTAGTATGGGGGGACGCGATGGCTACACCTTC	CASSMGGRDGYTF
.	.	TRBV2	TRBJ2-1	TGTGCCAGCAGTGGGCGGGGCCGGTTAGGGTCGGAGCAGTTCTTC	CASSGRGRLGSEQFF
TRBD1	.	TRBV7-8	TRBJ1-6	TGTGCCAGCAGCTTAGGACAGGGAGGTAGTTCACCCCTCCACTTT	CASSLGQGGSSPLHF
.	.	TRBV5-1	TRBJ1-1	TGCGCCAGCAGCTTTCTTAGCATGAACACTGAAGCTTTCTTT	CASSFLSMNTEAFF
.	.	TRBV29-1	TRBJ1-1	TGCAGCGTTGAAGGTCATCGGGCTGAAGCTTTCTTT	CSVEGHRAEAFF
TRBD1	.	TRBV28	TRBJ2-5	TGTGCCAGCAGTGGGACAGGGGGACACCAAGAGACCCAGTACTTC	CASSGTGGHQETQYF
TRBD2	.	TRBV11-2	TRBJ2-1	TGTGCCAGCAGCTTAGCCGGGACTAGCGTCGATGAGCAGTTCTTC	CASSLAGTSVDEQFF
TRBD1	.	TRBV7-2	TRBJ1-5	TGTGCCAGCAGCTTGGGGACAGGGATCAATCAGCCCCAGCATTTT	CASSLGTGINQPQHF
.	.	TRBV5-6	TRBJ2-5	TGTGCCAGCAGCTTGGCCCGGGGTGTGGGAGAGACCCAGTACTTC	CASSLARGVGETQYF
.	.	TRBV4-3	TRBJ1-2	TGCGCCAGCAGCCAAGATGTGTCGGGTCGGGGCTACACCTTC	CASSQDVSGRGYTF
TRBD2	.	TRBV10-3	TRBJ2-1	TGTGCCATCGGGGACACTCGGGGGGGAGATGAGCAGTTCTTC	CAIGDTRGGDEQFF
TRBD1	.	TRBV28	TRBJ2-7	TGTGCCAGCAGTAGACAGGGGTTTAAGTACTTC	CASSRQGFKYF
TRBD1	.	TRBV10-2	TRBJ1-5	TGCGCCAGCAGGGGACAGGGAGGCAATCAGCCCCAGCATTTT	CASRGQGGNQPQHF
.	once	TRBV5-6	TRBJ1-1	TGTGCCAGCAGCTTGCCGAGCCTGAACACTGAAGCTTTCTTT	CASSLPSLNTEAFF
.	few	TRBV3-1/TRBV3-2	TRBJ2-5	TGTGCCAGCAGCCAAGTGCGGGGAGAGACCCAGTACTTC	CASSQVRGETQYF
TRBD1	.	TRBV30	TRBJ1-5	TGTGCCTGGAGTGCCACAGGGGATCAGCCCCAGCATTTT	CAWSATGDQPQHF
.	once	TRBV9	TRBJ1-6	TGTGCCAGCAGCGTGGGGGCTCCTAATTCACCCCTCCACTTT	CASSVGAPNSPLHF
TRBD1	.	TRBV27	TRBJ2-5	TGTGCCAGCAGTTTATCGAGAGGGACAGGGGGCGAGGTGTACCAAGAGACCCAGTACTTC	CASSLSRGTGGEVYQETQYF
.	.	TRBV4-1	TRBJ1-3	TGCGCCAGCAGCCAAGTACAAATCTTCTCTGGAAACACCATATATTTT	CASSQVQIFSGNTIYF